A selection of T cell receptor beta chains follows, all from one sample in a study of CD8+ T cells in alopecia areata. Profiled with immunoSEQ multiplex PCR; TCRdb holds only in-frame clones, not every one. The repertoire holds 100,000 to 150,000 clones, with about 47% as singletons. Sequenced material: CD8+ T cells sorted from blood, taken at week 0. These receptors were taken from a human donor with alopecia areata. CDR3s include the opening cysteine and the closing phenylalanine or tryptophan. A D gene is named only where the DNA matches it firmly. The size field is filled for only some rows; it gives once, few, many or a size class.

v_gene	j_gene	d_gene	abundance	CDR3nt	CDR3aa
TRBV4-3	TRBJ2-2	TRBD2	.	TGCGCCAGCAGCCAAGACCGGGGGGCCGGGGAGCTGTTTTTT	CASSQDRGAGELFF
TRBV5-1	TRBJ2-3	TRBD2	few	TGCGCCAGTTGCCGACTAGCGGGGGGCCAGATAGATACGCAGTATTTT	CASCRLAGGQIDTQYF
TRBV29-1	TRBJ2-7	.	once	TGCAGCGTCCTGGGGCCGCGATACGAGCAGTACTTC	CSVLGPRYEQYF
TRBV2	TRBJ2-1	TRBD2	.	TGTGCCAGCAGGAGGGTGCTAGCGGATGAGCAGTTCTTC	CASRRVLADEQFF
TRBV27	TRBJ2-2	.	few	TGTGCCAGCAGTTTAGGGGCAGGGAAGAACACCGGGGAGCTGTTTTTT	CASSLGAGKNTGELFF
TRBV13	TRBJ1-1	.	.	TGTGCCAGCACCGACAGGAACACTGAAGCTTTCTTT	CASTDRNTEAFF
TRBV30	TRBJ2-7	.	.	TGTGCCTGGAGACCAGGGGCAACCTACGAGCAGTACTTC	CAWRPGATYEQYF
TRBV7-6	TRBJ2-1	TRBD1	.	TGTGCCAGCAGCCTTGGGACAGGGCTGGCTGGTGAGCAGTTCTTC	CASSLGTGLAGEQFF
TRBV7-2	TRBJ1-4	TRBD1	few	TGTGCCAGCAGCTCGAGACAGGGAAAACTGTTTTTT	CASSSRQGKLFF
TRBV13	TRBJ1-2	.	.	TGTGCCAGCAGCTTAGGAAGGGATGCCTATGGCTACACCTTC	CASSLGRDAYGYTF
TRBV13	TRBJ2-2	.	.	TGTGCCAGCAGCCCCAACACCGGGGAGCTGTTTTTT	CASSPNTGELFF
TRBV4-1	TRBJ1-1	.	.	TGCGCCAGCAGCCAAGATTGGGGAGCGACCACTGAAGCTTTCTTT	CASSQDWGATTEAFF
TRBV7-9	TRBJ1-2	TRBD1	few	TGTGCCAGCAGCCTAGGGACAGGGCTTTATGGCTACACCTTC	CASSLGTGLYGYTF
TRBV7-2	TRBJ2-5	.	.	TGTGCCAGCAACTTAATGTCGGGGATAGCACTTCAAGAGACCCAGTACTTC	CASNLMSGIALQETQYF
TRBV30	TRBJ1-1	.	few	TGTGCCTCCTCTGACGGCTCTGAAGCTTTCTTT	CASSDGSEAFF
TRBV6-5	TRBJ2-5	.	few	TGTGCCAGCAGTTACGGTGGCCAAGAGACCCAGTACTTC	CASSYGGQETQYF
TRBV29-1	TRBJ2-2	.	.	TGCAGCGCCCGAGCCGGGGGTACCGGGGAGCTGTTTTTT	CSARAGGTGELFF
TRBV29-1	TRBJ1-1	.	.	TGCAGCGTTGCAGAGACAGGTGGATCCACTGAAGCTTTCTTT	CSVAETGGSTEAFF